The clone carrying this TCR beta chain has just a few counts. These data originate in a study of human T cells and chemical hapten exposure. Overall study: Skin of the upper inner arm, about 2 cm by about 2 cm, received 2% DPC for sensitization. Patients, chiefly female, had alopecia areata, totalis or universalis.

As the library was built, unique molecular identifiers were attached to individual cDNA molecules. TCRdb redid the calling of the RACE reads with MiXCR, one entry per CDR3 protein. Of 75,000 to 100,000 distinct CDR3 sequences listed, about 12% are singletons. The time point was: patch test 1, 2 weeks after DPC sensitization. Noted treatment: therapeutic diphenylcyclopropenone sensitization with weekly scalp DPC. The authors' total RNA extraction used unfractionated whole blood. Sequenced material: whole blood, taken in connection with sensitization to the hapten diphenylcyclopropenone (DPC). The TCR comes from a woman aged 60-75 years with alopecia areata. Some clones in this sample may be carry-over from other donors' samples.

The CDR3 nucleotides read TGCAGTGCTAGAGAAGGCGGGGTCGCTGAAGCTTTCTTT. It codes for CSAREGGVAEAFF. This chain connects TRBV20-1 to TRBJ1-1; D is ambiguous. Trimming pared 0 bases from V and 6 bases from J, leaving 11 bases between. Germline CDR1 reads DFQATT; CDR2 reads SNEGSKA (reference sequence). The CDR3 extends over 13 amino acids.